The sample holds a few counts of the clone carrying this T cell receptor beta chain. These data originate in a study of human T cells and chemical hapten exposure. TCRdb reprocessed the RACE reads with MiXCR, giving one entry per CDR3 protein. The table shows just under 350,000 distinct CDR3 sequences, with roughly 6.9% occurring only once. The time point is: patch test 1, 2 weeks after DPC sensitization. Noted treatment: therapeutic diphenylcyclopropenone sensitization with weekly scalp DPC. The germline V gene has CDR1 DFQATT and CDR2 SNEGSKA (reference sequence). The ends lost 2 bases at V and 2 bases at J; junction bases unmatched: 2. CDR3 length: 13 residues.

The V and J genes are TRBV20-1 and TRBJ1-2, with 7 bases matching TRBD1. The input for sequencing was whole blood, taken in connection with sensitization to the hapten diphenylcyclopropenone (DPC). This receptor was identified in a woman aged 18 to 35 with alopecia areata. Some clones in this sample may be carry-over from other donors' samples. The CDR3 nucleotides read TGCAGTGCTAGACAACAGGGGAACTATGGCTACACCTTC. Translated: CSARQQGNYGYTF.